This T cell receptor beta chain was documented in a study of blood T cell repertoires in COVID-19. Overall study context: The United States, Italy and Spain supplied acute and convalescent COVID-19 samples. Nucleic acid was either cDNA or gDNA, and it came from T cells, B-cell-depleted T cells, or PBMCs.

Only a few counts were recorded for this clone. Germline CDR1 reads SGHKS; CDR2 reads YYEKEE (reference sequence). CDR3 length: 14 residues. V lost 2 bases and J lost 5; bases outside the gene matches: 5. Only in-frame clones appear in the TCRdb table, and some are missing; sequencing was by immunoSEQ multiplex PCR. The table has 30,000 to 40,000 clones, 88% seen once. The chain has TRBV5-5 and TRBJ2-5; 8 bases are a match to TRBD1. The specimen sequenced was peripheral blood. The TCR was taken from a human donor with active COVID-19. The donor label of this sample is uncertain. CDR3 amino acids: CASSFAQGAETQYF. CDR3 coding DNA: TGTGCCAGCAGCTTCGCCCAGGGGGCTGAGACCCAGTACTTC.